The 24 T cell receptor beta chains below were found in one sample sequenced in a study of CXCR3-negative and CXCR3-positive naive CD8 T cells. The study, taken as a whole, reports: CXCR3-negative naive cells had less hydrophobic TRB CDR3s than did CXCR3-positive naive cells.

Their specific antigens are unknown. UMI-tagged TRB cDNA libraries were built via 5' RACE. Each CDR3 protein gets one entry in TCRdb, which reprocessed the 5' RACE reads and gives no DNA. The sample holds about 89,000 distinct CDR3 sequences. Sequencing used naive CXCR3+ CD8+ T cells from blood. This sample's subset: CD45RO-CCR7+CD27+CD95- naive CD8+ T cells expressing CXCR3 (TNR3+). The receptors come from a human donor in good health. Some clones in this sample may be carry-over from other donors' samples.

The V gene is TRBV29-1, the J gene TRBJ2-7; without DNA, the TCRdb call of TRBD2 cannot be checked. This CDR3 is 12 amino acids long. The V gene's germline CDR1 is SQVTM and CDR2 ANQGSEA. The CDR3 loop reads CSVAVLAYEQYF.

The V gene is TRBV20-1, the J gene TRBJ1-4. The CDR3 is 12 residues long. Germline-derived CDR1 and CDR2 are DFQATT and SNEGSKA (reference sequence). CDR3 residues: CSAIRVDEKLFF.

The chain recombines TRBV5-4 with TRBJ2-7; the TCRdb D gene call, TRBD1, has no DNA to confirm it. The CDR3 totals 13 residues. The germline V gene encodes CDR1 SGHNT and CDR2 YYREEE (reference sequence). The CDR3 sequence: CASSFQGGVEQYF.

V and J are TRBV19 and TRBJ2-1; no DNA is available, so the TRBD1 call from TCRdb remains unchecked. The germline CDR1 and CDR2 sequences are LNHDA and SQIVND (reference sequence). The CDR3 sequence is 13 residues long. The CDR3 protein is CASSPTYTGEQFF.

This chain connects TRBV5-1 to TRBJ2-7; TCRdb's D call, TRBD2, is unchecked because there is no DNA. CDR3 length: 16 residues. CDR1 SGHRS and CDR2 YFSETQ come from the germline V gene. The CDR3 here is CASSQDGLAYPYEQYF.

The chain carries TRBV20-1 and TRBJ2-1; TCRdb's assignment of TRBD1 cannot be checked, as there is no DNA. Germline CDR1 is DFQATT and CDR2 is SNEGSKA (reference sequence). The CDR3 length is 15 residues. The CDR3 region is CSAPSQVVSYNEQFF.

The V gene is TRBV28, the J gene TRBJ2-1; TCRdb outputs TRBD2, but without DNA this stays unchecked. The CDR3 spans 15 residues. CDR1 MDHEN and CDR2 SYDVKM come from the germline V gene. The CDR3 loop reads CASSSASGGGNEQFF.

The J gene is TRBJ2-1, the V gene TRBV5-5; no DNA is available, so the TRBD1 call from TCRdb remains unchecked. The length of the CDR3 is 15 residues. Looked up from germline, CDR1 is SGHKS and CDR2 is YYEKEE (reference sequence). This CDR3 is CASSLEGGTCNEQFF.

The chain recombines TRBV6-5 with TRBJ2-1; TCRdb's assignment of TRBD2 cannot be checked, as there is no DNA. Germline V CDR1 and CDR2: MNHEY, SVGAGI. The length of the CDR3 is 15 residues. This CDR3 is CASGPTTGRGNEQLF.

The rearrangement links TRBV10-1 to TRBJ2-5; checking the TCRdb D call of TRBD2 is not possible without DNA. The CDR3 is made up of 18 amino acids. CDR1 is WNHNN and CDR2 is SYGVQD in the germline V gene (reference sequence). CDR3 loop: CASSEGLAGTSSRETQYF.

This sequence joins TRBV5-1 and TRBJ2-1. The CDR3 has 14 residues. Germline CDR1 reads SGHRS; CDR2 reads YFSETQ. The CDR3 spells CASSLSTNYNEQFF.

This chain's CDR3 is CASSLRDRDYNEQFF. The gene calls are TRBV28 and TRBJ2-1; TCRdb returns TRBD1, unconfirmable since there is no DNA. Germline V gene data show CDR1 as MDHEN and CDR2 as SYDVKM. The CDR3 consists of 15 residues.

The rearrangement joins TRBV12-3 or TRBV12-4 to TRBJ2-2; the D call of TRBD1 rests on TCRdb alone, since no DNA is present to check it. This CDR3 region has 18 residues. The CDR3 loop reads CASSFLPGSGLNTGELFF.

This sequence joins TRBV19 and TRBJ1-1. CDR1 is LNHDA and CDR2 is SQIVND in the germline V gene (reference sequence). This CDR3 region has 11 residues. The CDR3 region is CASRQNTEAFF. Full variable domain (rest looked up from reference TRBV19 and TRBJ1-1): DGGITQSPKYLFRKEGQNVTLSCEQNLNHDAMYWYRQDPGQGLRLIYYSQIVNDFQKGDIAEGYSVSREKKESFPLTVTSAQKNPTAFYLCASRQNTEAFFGQGTRLTVV.

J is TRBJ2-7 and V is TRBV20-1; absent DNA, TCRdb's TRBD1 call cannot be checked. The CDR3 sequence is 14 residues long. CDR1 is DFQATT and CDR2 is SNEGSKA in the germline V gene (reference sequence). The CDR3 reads CSARTGQSSYEQYF.

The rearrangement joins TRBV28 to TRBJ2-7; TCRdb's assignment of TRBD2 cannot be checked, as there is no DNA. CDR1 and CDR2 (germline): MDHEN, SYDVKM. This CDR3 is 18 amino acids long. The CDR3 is CASSSTGTSGYRSYEQYF.

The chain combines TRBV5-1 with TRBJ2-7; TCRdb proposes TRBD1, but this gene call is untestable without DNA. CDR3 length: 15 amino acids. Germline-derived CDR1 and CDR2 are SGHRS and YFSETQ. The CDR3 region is CASSLPGAATYEQYF.

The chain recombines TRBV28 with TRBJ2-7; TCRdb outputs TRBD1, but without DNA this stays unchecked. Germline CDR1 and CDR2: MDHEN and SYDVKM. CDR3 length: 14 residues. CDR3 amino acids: CASSDPGTGDGQYF.

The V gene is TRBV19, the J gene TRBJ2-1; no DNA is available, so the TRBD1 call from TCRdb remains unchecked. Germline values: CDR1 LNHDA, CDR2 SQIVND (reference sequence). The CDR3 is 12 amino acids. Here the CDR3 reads CAWSARGGEQFF.

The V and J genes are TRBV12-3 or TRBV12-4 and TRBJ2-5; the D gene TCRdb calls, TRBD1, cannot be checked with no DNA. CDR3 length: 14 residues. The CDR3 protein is CASTRDSLQETQYF.

The CDR3 sequence is CASSSSGEEQYF. The rearrangement joins TRBV7-8 to TRBJ2-7; TCRdb picks TRBD2, but there is no DNA to check that call. This CDR3 has 12 residues. CDR1 and CDR2 (germline): SGHVS, FQNEAQ.

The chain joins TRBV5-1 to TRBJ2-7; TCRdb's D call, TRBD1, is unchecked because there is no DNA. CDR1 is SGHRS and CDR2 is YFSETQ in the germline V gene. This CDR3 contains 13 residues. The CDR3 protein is CASSLLGPYEQYF. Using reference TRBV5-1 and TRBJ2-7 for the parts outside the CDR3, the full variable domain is KAGVTQTPRYLIKTRGQQVTLSCSPISGHRSVSWYQQTPGQGLQFLFEYFSETQRNKGNFPGRFSGRQFSNSRSEMNVSTLELGDSALYLCASSLLGPYEQYFGPGTRLTVT.

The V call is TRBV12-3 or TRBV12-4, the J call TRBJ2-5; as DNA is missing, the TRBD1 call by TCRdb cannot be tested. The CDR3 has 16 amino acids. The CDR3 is CASSQTTTGPQETQYF.

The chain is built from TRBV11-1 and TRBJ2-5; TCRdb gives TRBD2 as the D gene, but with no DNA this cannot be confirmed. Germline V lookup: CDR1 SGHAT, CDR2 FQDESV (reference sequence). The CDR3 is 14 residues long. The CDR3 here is CASSLAGGEETQYF.